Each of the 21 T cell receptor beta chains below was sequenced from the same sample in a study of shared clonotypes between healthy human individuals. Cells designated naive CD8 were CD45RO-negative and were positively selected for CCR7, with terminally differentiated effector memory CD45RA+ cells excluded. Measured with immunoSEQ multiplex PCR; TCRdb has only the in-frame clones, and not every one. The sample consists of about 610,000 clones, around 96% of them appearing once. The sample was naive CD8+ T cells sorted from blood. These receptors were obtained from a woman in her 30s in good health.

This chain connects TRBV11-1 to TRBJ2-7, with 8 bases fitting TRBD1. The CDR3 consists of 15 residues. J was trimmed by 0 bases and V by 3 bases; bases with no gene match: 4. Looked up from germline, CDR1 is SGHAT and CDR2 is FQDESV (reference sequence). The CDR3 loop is CASSFGTGYSYEQYF. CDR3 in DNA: TGTGCCAGCAGCTTCGGGACAGGCTACTCCTACGAGCAGTACTTC.

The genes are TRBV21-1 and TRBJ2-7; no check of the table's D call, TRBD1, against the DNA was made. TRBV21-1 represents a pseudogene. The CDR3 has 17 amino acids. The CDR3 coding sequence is TGTGCCAGCAGCAAATCGAAGACAGTACTTCATTCCTACGAGCAGTACTTC. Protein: CASSKSKTVLHSYEQYF.

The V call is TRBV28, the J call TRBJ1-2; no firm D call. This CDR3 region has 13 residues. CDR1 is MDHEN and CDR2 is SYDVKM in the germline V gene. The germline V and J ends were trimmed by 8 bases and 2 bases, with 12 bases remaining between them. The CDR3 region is CASRQVPNYGYTF. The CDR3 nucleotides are TGTGCCAGCCGCCAAGTACCCAACTATGGCTACACCTTC.

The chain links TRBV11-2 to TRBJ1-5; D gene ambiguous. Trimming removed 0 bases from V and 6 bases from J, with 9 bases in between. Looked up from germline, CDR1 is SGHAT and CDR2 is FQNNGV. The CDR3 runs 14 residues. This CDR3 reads CASSLEGQGQPQHF. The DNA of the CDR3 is TGTGCCAGCAGCTTAGAAGGGCAAGGTCAGCCCCAGCATTTT.

CDR3 residues: CASSSPDAERIYNEQFF. CDR3 DNA: TGTGCCAGCAGCTCCCCCGACGCCGAAAGAATCTACAATGAGCAGTTCTTC. The V call is TRBV5-4, the J call TRBJ2-1; D ambiguous. V lost 3 bases, J lost 3 bases, and 19 bases lay in between. CDR3 size: 17 residues. Germline CDR1 is SGHNT and CDR2 is YYREEE (reference sequence).

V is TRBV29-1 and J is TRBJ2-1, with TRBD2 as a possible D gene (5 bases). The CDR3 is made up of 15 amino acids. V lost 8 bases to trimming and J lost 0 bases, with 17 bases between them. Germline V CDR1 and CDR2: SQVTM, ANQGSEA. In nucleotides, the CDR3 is TGCAGCACGAATAGGGCGGGTCGCTCCTACAATGAGCAGTTCTTC. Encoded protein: CSTNRAGRSYNEQFF.

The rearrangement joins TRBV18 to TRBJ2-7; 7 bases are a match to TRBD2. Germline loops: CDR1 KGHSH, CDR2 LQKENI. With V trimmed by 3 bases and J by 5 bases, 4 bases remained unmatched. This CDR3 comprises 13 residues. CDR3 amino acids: CASSPSGPHEQYF. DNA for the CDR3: TGTGCCAGCTCACCTAGCGGGCCCCACGAGCAGTACTTC. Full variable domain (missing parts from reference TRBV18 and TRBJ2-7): NAGVMQNPRHLVRRRGQEARLRCSPMKGHSHVYWYRQLPEEGLKFMVYLQKENIIDESGMPKERFSAEFPKEGPSILRIQQVVRGDSAAYFCASSPSGPHEQYFGPGTRLTVT.

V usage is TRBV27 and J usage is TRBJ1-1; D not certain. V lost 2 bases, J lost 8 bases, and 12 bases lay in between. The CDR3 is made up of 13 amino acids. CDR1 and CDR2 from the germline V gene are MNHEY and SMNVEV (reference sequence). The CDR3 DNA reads TGTGCCAGCAGTTTAATGCTTCGTGGAGAAGCTTTCTTT. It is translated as CASSLMLRGEAFF.

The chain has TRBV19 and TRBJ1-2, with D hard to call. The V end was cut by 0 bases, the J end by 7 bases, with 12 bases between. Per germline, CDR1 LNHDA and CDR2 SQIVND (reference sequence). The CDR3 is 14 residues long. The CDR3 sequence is CASSIDPAAAGYTF. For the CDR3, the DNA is TGTGCCAGTAGTATAGATCCGGCCGCAGCTGGCTACACCTTC.

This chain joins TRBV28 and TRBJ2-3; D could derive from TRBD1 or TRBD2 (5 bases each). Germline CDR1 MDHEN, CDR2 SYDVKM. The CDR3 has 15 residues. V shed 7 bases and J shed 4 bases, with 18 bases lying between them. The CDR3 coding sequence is TGTGCCAGCACCCTGGGGGAGTATAAGGCAGATACGCAGTATTTT. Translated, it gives CASTLGEYKADTQYF. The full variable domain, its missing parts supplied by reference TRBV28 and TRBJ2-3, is DVKVTQSSRYLVKRTGEKVFLECVQDMDHENMFWYRQDPGLGLRLIYFSYDVKMKEKGDIPEGYSVSREKKERFSLILESASTNQTSMYLCASTLGEYKADTQYFGPGTRLTVL.

As DNA, the CDR3 is TGTGCCAGCAGCTTACAGGGAGGGCCTGACTACGAGCAGTACTTC. Encoded protein: CASSLQGGPDYEQYF. The rearrangement links TRBV5-4 to TRBJ2-7; a weak D match, TRBD2 (7 bases). The CDR3 spans 15 residues. V was pared by 2 bases and J by 3 bases, with 15 bases between. Germline assignment: CDR1 SGHNT and CDR2 YYREEE (reference sequence).

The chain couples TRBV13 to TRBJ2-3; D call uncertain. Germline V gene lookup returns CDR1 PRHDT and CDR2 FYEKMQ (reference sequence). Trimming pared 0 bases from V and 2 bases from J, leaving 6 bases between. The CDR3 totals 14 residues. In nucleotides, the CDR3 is TGTGCCAGCAGCTTAGGTAGCAACACAGATACGCAGTATTTT. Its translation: CASSLGSNTDTQYF.

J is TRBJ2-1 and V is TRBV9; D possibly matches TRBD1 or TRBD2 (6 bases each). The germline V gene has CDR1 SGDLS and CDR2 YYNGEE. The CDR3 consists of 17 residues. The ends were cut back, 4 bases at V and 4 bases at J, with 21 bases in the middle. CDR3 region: CASSSRGLVGPYNEQFF. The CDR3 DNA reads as TGTGCCAGCAGCTCCCGGGGGCTAGTAGGCCCATACAATGAGCAGTTCTTC.

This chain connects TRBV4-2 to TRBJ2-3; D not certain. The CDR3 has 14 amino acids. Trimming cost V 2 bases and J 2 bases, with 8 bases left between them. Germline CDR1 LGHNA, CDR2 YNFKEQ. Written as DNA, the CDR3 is TGTGCCAGCAGCCAACCGTTGAACACAGATACGCAGTATTTT. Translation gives CASSQPLNTDTQYF.

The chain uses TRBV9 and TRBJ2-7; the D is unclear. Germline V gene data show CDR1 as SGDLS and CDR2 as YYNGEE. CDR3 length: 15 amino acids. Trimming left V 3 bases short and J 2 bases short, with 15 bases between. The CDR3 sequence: CASSASTGGTYEQYF. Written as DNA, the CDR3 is TGTGCCAGCAGCGCCTCTACCGGTGGTACCTACGAGCAGTACTTC.

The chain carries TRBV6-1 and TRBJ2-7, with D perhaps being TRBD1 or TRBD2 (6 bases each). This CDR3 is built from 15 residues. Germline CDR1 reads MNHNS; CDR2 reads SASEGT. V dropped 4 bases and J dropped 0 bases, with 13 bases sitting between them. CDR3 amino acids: CASSGGTTISYEQYF. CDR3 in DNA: TGTGCCAGCAGTGGCGGGACAACGATCTCCTACGAGCAGTACTTC.

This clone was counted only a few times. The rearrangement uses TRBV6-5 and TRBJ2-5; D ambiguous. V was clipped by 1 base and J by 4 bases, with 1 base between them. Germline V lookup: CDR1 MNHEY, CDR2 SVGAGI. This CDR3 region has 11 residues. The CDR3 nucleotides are TGTGCCAGCAGTTACTTAGAGACCCAGTACTTC. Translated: CASSYLETQYF.

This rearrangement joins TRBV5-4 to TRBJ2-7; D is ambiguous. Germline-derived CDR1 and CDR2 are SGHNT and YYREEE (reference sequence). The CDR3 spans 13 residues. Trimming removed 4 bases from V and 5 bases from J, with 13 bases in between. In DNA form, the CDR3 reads TGTGCCAGCAGCCCGACGAATAGTGACGAGCAGTACTTC. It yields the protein CASSPTNSDEQYF. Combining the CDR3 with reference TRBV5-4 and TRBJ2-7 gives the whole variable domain ETGVTQSPTHLIKTRGQQVTLRCSSQSGHNTVSWYQQALGQGPQFIFQYYREEENGRGNFPPRFSGLQFPNYSSELNVNALELDDSALYLCASSPTNSDEQYFGPGTRLTVT.

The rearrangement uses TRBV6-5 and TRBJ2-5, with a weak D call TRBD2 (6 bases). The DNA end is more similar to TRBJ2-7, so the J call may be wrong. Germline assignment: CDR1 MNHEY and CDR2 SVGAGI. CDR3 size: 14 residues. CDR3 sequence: CASSPPGAGYEQYF. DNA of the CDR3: TGTGCCAGCAGTCCCCCGGGAGCTGGCTACGAGCAGTACTTC.

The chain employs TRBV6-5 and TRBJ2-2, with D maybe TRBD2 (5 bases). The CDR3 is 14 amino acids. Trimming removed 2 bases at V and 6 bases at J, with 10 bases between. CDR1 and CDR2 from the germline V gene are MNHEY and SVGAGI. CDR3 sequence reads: CASSYAEGAGELFF. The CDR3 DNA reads TGTGCCAGCAGTTACGCCGAGGGCGCCGGGGAGCTGTTTTTT.

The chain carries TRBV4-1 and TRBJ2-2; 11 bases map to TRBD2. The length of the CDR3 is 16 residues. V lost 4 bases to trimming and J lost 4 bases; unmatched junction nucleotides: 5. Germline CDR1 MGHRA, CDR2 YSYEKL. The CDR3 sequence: CASSLVLAGATGELFF. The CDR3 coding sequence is TGCGCCAGCAGCCTAGTACTAGCGGGGGCCACCGGGGAGCTGTTTTTT.